This T cell receptor (beta chain) was found in a study of cytomegalovirus exposure and HLA in healthy donors. V was cut by 2 bases and J by 6 bases, with 13 bases left in between. CDR3 length: 14 amino acids. CDR1 and CDR2 (germline): SGHRS, YFSETQ. The PCR employed 60 Vbeta primers together with 13 Jbeta primers. This table comes from immunoSEQ multiplex PCR, and its TCRdb copy is limited to in-frame clones, with some not included. This table has about 63,000 clones, 75% appearing once. The chain uses TRBV5-1 and TRBJ2-3, with D maybe TRBD2 (7 bases). Sequences were obtained from PBMCs. This sequence was found in a woman aged 40-49 years in good health and CMV-seropositive. CDR3 DNA sequence: TGCGCCAGCAGCTTCAGGGAGGGGGGGGATACGCAGTATTTT. Translated: CASSFREGGDTQYF.